Listed below are T cell receptor beta chains from one sample, sequenced in a study of CD8 T cells in Susac syndrome. One entry per CDR3 protein results from TCRdb running MiXCR on the immunoSEQ multiplex PCR reads. Of some 110,000 distinct CDR3 sequences detected, 96% appear once; the ten largest clones hold less than 0.15%. Sequenced sample: CD4+ T cells from PBMCs. Receptor source: a human donor with Susac syndrome. Each CDR3 is given with its conserved first and last residue. A D gene is named only where the DNA matches it firmly. Not every row has a clone size; where given, it reads once, few, many or a size class.

DNA: TGCAGCGTTGAGGGGCAGGGTTTCTACGAGCAGTACTTC
CDR3: CSVEGQGFYEQYF
size: -
D: -
J: TRBJ2-7
V: TRBV29-1

DNA: TGCAGCGGGACTAGCGGAGGAGGGGTACCCTACGAGCAGTACTTC
CDR3: CSGTSGGGVPYEQYF
size: -
D: TRBD2
J: TRBJ2-7
V: TRBV20-1

DNA: TGCAGTGCTAGGGCCCCCCCGCAGGTCGATGGCTACACCTTC
CDR3: CSARAPPQVDGYTF
size: -
D: -
J: TRBJ1-2
V: TRBV20-1

DNA: TGTGCCAGCAGCCCCCATCCCGACACAGAAGCTTTCTTT
CDR3: CASSPHPDTEAFF
size: few
D: -
J: TRBJ1-1
V: TRBV11-2

DNA: TGTGCCAGCTCACCACGCAGGGGGGATGGCACTGAAGCTTTCTTT
CDR3: CASSPRRGDGTEAFF
size: -
D: TRBD1
J: TRBJ1-1
V: TRBV18

DNA: TGTGCCAGTAGTATAGGGGGCGGATCCTACGAGCAGTACTTC
CDR3: CASSIGGGSYEQYF
size: -
D: -
J: TRBJ2-7
V: TRBV19

DNA: TGTGCCAGCAGTTACGGCGGACTAGCCAGAGGCTACAATGAGCAGTTCTTC
CDR3: CASSYGGLARGYNEQFF
size: once
D: TRBD2
J: TRBJ2-1
V: TRBV6-2/TRBV6-3

DNA: TGCGCCAGCAGCAATCCCAGGGGGCCCACCGGGGAGCTGTTTTTT
CDR3: CASSNPRGPTGELFF
size: once
D: TRBD1
J: TRBJ2-2
V: TRBV5-1

DNA: TGTGCCAGCAGCCAGAGGACTGCCACAGATACGCAGTATTTT
CDR3: CASSQRTATDTQYF
size: few
D: -
J: TRBJ2-3
V: TRBV6-6

DNA: TGTGCCAGCAGGGCAGGGGGCTTATCCGGGGAGCTGTTTTTT
CDR3: CASRAGGLSGELFF
size: -
D: TRBD1
J: TRBJ2-2
V: TRBV6-2/TRBV6-3

DNA: TGTGCCAGCAGCCAGACAGATAGCAATCAGCCCCAGCATTTT
CDR3: CASSQTDSNQPQHF
size: -
D: -
J: TRBJ1-5
V: TRBV2

DNA: TGCAGCGTTGAAAAGGAGACCCAGTACTTC
CDR3: CSVEKETQYF
size: -
D: -
J: TRBJ2-5
V: TRBV29-1

DNA: TGCAGCGTTCAGGGCGGTAGACCCCACGAGCAGTACTTC
CDR3: CSVQGGRPHEQYF
size: -
D: -
J: TRBJ2-7
V: TRBV29-1

DNA: TGTGCCAGCAGCCCGGGACGCATTCAGTACTTC
CDR3: CASSPGRIQYF
size: few
D: -
J: TRBJ2-4
V: TRBV7-2

DNA: TGTGCCAGCAGCCCAAGGACAGGGTCCAATCAGCCCCAGCATTTT
CDR3: CASSPRTGSNQPQHF
size: -
D: TRBD1
J: TRBJ1-5
V: TRBV7-2

DNA: TGCAGTGCTAAAATTACTAGCGGGCCCTACAATGAGCAGTTCTTC
CDR3: CSAKITSGPYNEQFF
size: -
D: TRBD2
J: TRBJ2-1
V: TRBV20-1

DNA: TGTGCCAGCAGACCCAGCCTCGGGACAACGAACACCGGGGAGCTGTTTTTT
CDR3: CASRPSLGTTNTGELFF
size: -
D: -
J: TRBJ2-2
V: TRBV25-1

DNA: TGTGCCAGGAGTGGGGCCGAAGAGACCCAGTACTTC
CDR3: CARSGAEETQYF
size: -
D: -
J: TRBJ2-5
V: TRBV6-6

DNA: TGTGCCAGCACCGGCGGGACTTCTTATAGCACAGATACGCAGTATTTT
CDR3: CASTGGTSYSTDTQYF
size: -
D: -
J: TRBJ2-3
V: TRBV12-3/TRBV12-4

DNA: TGTGCCTGGAGTAGAGGGGGGTACAATGAGCAGTTCTTC
CDR3: CAWSRGGYNEQFF
size: -
D: -
J: TRBJ2-1
V: TRBV30

DNA: TGCAGCGTCGTCCGGGGAGCGAACACCGGGGAGCTGTTTTTT
CDR3: CSVVRGANTGELFF
size: once
D: -
J: TRBJ2-2
V: TRBV29-1

DNA: TGTGCCACCCAGGACAGGGGGCGGGAGCCCCAGCATTTT
CDR3: CATQDRGREPQHF
size: -
D: TRBD1
J: TRBJ1-5
V: TRBV19

DNA: TGCAGCGTCCAGGGGGCAGATCAGCCCCAGCATTTT
CDR3: CSVQGADQPQHF
size: -
D: TRBD1
J: TRBJ1-5
V: TRBV29-1

DNA: TGCAGCGTTCTAGAGGGCACAGATACGCAGTATTTT
CDR3: CSVLEGTDTQYF
size: -
D: -
J: TRBJ2-3
V: TRBV29-1

DNA: TGTGCCAGCAGTTACTCCGGACAGGGAGAGTACTTC
CDR3: CASSYSGQGEYF
size: -
D: TRBD1
J: TRBJ2-4
V: TRBV6-5

DNA: TGCGCCAGCAGCTTGGAACCTGGGACAGCCCATGGCTACACCTTC
CDR3: CASSLEPGTAHGYTF
size: -
D: TRBD1
J: TRBJ1-2
V: TRBV5-1

DNA: TGTGCCAGTAGCCCATCGGCCCCCGGACACTACAATGAGCAGTTCTTC
CDR3: CASSPSAPGHYNEQFF
size: -
D: -
J: TRBJ2-1
V: TRBV19

DNA: TGTGCCACCAGCACTCAGGGGGCGAGGGAGACCCAGTACTTC
CDR3: CATSTQGARETQYF
size: -
D: TRBD1
J: TRBJ2-5
V: TRBV15

DNA: TGCGCCAGCAGCTTGGAACTAGCGGGAGCTGCTGAGCAGTTCTTC
CDR3: CASSLELAGAAEQFF
size: -
D: TRBD2
J: TRBJ2-1
V: TRBV5-1

DNA: TGTGCCAGCAGCCAAGATAATGCGCAGGGGAGGACTGAAGCTTTCTTT
CDR3: CASSQDNAQGRTEAFF
size: once
D: -
J: TRBJ1-1
V: TRBV4-2